These T cell receptor beta chains were read from a single sample in a study of post-analysis software for immune sequencing data. TCRdb fed the PCR reads into MiXCR, producing one record per CDR3 protein. This table holds around 700,000 distinct CDR3 sequences, 59% found once. The sample was blood. Receptors were obtained from a girl aged 2-15 years with multiple sclerosis. CDR3s include the opening cysteine and the closing phenylalanine or tryptophan. Each record gives: J gene, V gene, clone size, CDR3 protein. Clone sizes are given selectively: once, few, many, or a class where the clone is expanded.

TRBJ2-2 TRBV12-3/TRBV12-4 - CASSLALGARTGELFF
TRBJ2-3 TRBV10-1 - CARGREGLSTDTQYF
TRBJ2-4 TRBV4-1 few CASRPGLAGGPAKNIQYF
TRBJ1-1 TRBV7-2 few CASSLVDWDTEAFF
TRBJ2-5 TRBV3-1 - CASSQAGVKETQYF
TRBJ2-1 TRBV6-2/TRBV6-3 - CASTPGIFYNEQFF
TRBJ1-1 TRBV10-3 - CAISGGTGTSNTEAFF
TRBJ2-3 TRBV7-6 - CASSLGTGKDTQYF
TRBJ1-1 TRBV6-2/TRBV6-3 few CASSYSLNWGMNTEAFF
TRBJ1-2 TRBV12-3/TRBV12-4 - CASSPDSVYGYTF
TRBJ2-1 TRBV20-1 - CSAKPGQSYNEQFF
TRBJ1-1 TRBV6-5 once CASSYSGTGGSFTEAFF
TRBJ2-3 TRBV24-1 - CATSDASSSTDTQYF
TRBJ2-5 TRBV29-1 - CSVGSGTGAGEETQYF
- TRBV6-6 - CASSYQTGSNFEQYF
TRBJ2-7 TRBV12-3/TRBV12-4 - CASSSSGRADYEQYF
TRBJ1-2 TRBV29-1 - CSVVSVDATNYGYTF
TRBJ2-1 TRBV29-1 - CSVGGGTNEQFF
TRBJ1-4 TRBV7-9 - CASSAAGTGIVRTNEKLFF
TRBJ2-7 TRBV28 - CASPSVRQGTYEQYF
TRBJ2-3 TRBV20-1 - CSAPEIAGGPENTQYF
TRBJ2-1 TRBV6-4 few CASRKTGGEQFF
- TRBV7-2 - CASSNTEETQYF
TRBJ2-1 TRBV20-1 - CSAPPPGFVSEQFF
TRBJ2-1 TRBV6-5 many CASSYTPGQGNNEQFF
TRBJ1-2 TRBV19 - CASSIDRTGVTYGYTF
TRBJ2-1 TRBV5-4 few CASSLPGTSGANNEQFF
TRBJ1-2 TRBV7-9 - CASRAGGGTANYGYTF